This paragraph covers one TCR beta chain sequence. Data came from immunoSEQ multiplex PCR; TCRdb stores just in-frame clones and leaves some out. The table records 20,000 to 25,000 clones, around 81% of them present only once. This entry comes from a study of T cell changes during pregnancy in multiple sclerosis. The germline V gene encodes CDR1 MNHEY and CDR2 SVGAGI. The V end was cut by 6 bases, the J end by 0 bases, with 15 bases between. The CDR3 covers 15 residues. The clonotype was recovered from a female donor in good health, enrolled as a control in a pregnancy study. The starting material was CD8+ T cells from peripheral blood mononuclear cells, obtained in the first trimester of pregnancy. This chain joins TRBV6-5 and TRBJ2-7; a possible D gene is TRBD2 (6 bases). The CDR3 coding sequence is TGTGCCAGCAGCCAGTCCGGGAGTGGCTCCTACGAGCAGTACTTC. It is translated as CASSQSGSGSYEQYF.